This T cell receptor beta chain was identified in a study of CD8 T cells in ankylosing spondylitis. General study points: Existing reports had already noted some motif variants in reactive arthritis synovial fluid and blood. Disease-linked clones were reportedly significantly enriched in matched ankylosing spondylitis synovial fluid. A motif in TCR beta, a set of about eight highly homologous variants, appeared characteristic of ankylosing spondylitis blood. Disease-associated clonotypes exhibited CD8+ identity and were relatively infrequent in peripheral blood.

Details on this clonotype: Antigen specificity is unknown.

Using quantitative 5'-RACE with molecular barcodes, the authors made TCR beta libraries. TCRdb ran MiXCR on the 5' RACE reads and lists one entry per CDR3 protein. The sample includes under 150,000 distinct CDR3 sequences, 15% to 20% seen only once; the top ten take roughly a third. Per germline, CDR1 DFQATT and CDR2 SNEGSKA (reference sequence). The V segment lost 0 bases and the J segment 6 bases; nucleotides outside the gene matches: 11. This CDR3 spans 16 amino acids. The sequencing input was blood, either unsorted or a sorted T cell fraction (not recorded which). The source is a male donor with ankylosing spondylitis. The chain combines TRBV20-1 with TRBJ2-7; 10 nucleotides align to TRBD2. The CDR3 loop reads CSAREPGLALAFEQYF. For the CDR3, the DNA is TGCAGTGCTAGAGAACCGGGACTAGCGCTAGCTTTCGAGCAGTACTTC.